One sample yielded the 27 T cell receptor beta chains listed below, sequenced in a study of breast tumors, draining lymph nodes, adjacent tissues. Using its own MiXCR run on the multiplex PCR reads, TCRdb lists one record per CDR3 protein. Of 190,000 or so distinct CDR3 sequences detected, roughly 31% appear once; the ten largest clones hold approximately 4.3%. Breast cancer patients provided tissue from their axillary draining lymph nodes. The sample comprised axillary lymph node tissue. The receptor source for this set is a female donor with breast cancer. Some clones in this sample may be carry-over from other donors' samples.

This clonotype was recorded many times. The chain carries TRBV20-1 and TRBJ2-5; 8 bases line up with TRBD1. V lost 0 bases, J lost 4 bases, and 7 bases stayed unmatched. Germline V gives CDR1 DFQATT, CDR2 SNEGSKA (reference sequence). This CDR3 has 15 amino acids. CDR3 amino acids: CSARDQGAGVETQYF. In nucleotides, the CDR3 is TGCAGTGCTAGAGATCAGGGGGCTGGCGTAGAGACCCAGTACTTC.

This clonotype was counted at least ten times. The chain carries TRBV19 and TRBJ2-5, with 7 nucleotides matching TRBD1. Germline V gene data show CDR1 as LNHDA and CDR2 as SQIVND (reference sequence). With 4 bases clipped from V and 5 bases from J, the junction kept 4 bases outside the gene matches. This CDR3 is built from 13 residues. The CDR3 reads CASSNRGKETQYF. The CDR3 DNA sequence: TGTGCCAGTAGTAACAGGGGAAAGGAGACCCAGTACTTC. The full variable domain, completed using reference TRBV19 and TRBJ2-5, is DGGITQSPKYLFRKEGQNVTLSCEQNLNHDAMYWYRQDPGQGLRLIYYSQIVNDFQKGDIAEGYSVSREKKESFPLTVTSAQKNPTAFYLCASSNRGKETQYFGPGTRLLVL.

This clonotype has at least ten counts. CDR3 protein: CASSLTPGGGRETQYF. CDR3 DNA: TGTGCCAGCAGTTTAACCCCAGGGGGCGGAAGGGAGACCCAGTACTTC. V is TRBV28 and J is TRBJ2-5; 8 bases align to TRBD1. The V gene's germline CDR1 is MDHEN and CDR2 SYDVKM. V shed 2 bases, J shed 5 bases, and the junction held 10 bases outside the gene matches. The length of the CDR3 is 16 residues. Filled out from reference TRBV28 and TRBJ2-5, the complete variable domain reads DVKVTQSSRYLVKRTGEKVFLECVQDMDHENMFWYRQDPGLGLRLIYFSYDVKMKEKGDIPEGYSVSREKKERFSLILESASTNQTSMYLCASSLTPGGGRETQYFGPGTRLLVL.

This clonotype occurred many times. The rearrangement uses TRBV20-1 and TRBJ2-1; 9 nucleotides line up with TRBD2. Germline V gene data show CDR1 as DFQATT and CDR2 as SNEGSKA (reference sequence). The CDR3 extends over 16 amino acids. Trimming took 1 base from V and 3 from J; bases not matched to a gene: 7. The CDR3 nucleotides read TGCAGTGCTAGAGCGGCGCGGGAGGGCCACTACAATGAGCAGTTCTTC. As protein: CSARAAREGHYNEQFF.

Note on this clonotype: A read error is possible here, since a much larger clone lies one base away. As the CDR3 is not closed by the conserved phenylalanine or tryptophan, this likely results from a read error. The V and J genes are TRBV7-9 and TRBJ2-7; D is unclear. Trimming stripped 2 bases from V and 5 bases from J, with 13 bases between. The CDR3 length is 14 residues. Germline-derived CDR1 and CDR2 are SEHNR and FQNEAQ (reference sequence). In nucleotides, the CDR3 is TGTGCCAGCAGCTTAAGGCGAAATCGGGACGAGCAGTACCTC. Translation: CASSLRRNRDEQYL.

The chain joins TRBV10-2 to TRBJ1-6, with 11 bases lining up with TRBD1. Germline assignment: CDR1 WSHSY and CDR2 SAAADI. The V gene end was trimmed by 6 bases and the J gene end by 10 bases; junction bases not matched to a gene: 5. The CDR3 consists of 14 residues. The chain's CDR3 is CASRAGTGGSPLHF. The CDR3 coding sequence is TGCGCCAGCAGGGCCGGGACAGGGGGATCACCCCTCCACTTT.

This clonotype appeared many times. This chain connects TRBV3-1 to TRBJ1-5; D call uncertain. CDR3 length: 15 amino acids. Trimming stripped 2 bases from V and 0 bases from J, with 8 bases between. Per germline, CDR1 LGHDT and CDR2 YNNKEL (reference sequence). The CDR3 reads CASSQSQYSNQPQHF. The CDR3 DNA reads TGTGCCAGCAGCCAAAGCCAGTATAGCAATCAGCCCCAGCATTTT.

This clonotype was picked up many times. This sequence may be a read error, since a much larger clone differs from it by one base. This chain joins TRBV20-1 and TRBJ2-1, with 13 bases identical to TRBD2. The CDR3 is 14 residues long. The V and J ends lost 4 bases and 9 bases, in that order; junction bases with no gene match: 6. CDR1 is DFQATT, CDR2 SNEGSKA, per germline (reference sequence). Here the CDR3 DNA reads TGCAGTGCTAAGACTAGCGGGAGGAACACTGAGCAGTTCTTC. Translation gives CSAKTSGRNTEQFF.

Ten or more counts support this clonotype. V gene TRBV10-3 combines with J gene TRBJ2-6; no definite D call. Trimming took off 4 bases at V and 0 bases at J, with 4 bases between the two ends. The CDR3 loop spans 14 amino acids. Germline CDR1 is ENHRY and CDR2 is SYGVKD. CDR3 nucleotide sequence: TGTGCCATCAGTGGCGACTCTGGGGCCAACGTCCTGACTTTC. It codes for CAISGDSGANVLTF.

This clonotype was seen ten or more times. The chain combines TRBV19 with TRBJ2-1; 7 nucleotides agree with TRBD2. V was clipped by 4 bases and J by 7 bases; unmatched bases: 13. The germline V gene encodes CDR1 LNHDA and CDR2 SQIVND (reference sequence). The CDR3 length is 16 residues. The CDR3 spells CASSKGRGILRNEQFF. DNA of the CDR3: TGTGCCAGTAGTAAGGGGCGGGGGATATTGCGGAATGAGCAGTTCTTC.

This clonotype was observed many times. The chain couples TRBV12-3 or TRBV12-4 to TRBJ2-6; D may be TRBD1 (6 bases). CDR3 length: 14 residues. The V and J ends lost 6 bases and 4 bases respectively, with 10 bases between them. CDR3 nucleotides: TGTGCCAGCAGAACAGGGTCCGGGGCCAACGTCCTGACTTTC. Its translation is CASRTGSGANVLTF.

Turning to this clonotype: A much larger clone differs by one base, so this may be a read error. Lacking the conserved final phenylalanine or tryptophan, this CDR3 likely reflects a read error. The V gene is TRBV19, the J gene TRBJ2-1, with 10 bases fitting TRBD2. Germline V gene sequence: CDR1 LNHDA, CDR2 SQIVND (reference sequence). V was clipped by 9 bases and J by 8 bases; unmatched bases: 10. The CDR3 runs to 14 residues. The CDR3 here is CASSYWGTSDEQFL. DNA for the CDR3: TGTGCCAGCAGTTACTGGGGGACTAGCGATGAGCAGTTCCTC.

This clonotype was detected only a few times. This may stem from a read error, because a much larger clone lies one nucleotide away. The rearrangement joins TRBV20-1 to TRBJ2-3; 7 bases are a match to TRBD2. The V segment lost 0 bases and the J segment 5 bases; nucleotides outside the gene matches: 14. The CDR3 is 17 amino acids. CDR1 and CDR2 from the germline V gene are DFQATT and SNEGSKA (reference sequence). CDR3 sequence (DNA): TGCAGTGCTAGAGATAACGCCGCGGGAGCGTTTGGAGATACGCAGTATTTT. Its protein is CSARDNAAGAFGDTQYF.

This clonotype came up a few times. A much larger clone lies one base from this, so it may be a read error. Lacking the conserved final phenylalanine or tryptophan, this CDR3 likely reflects a read error. This rearrangement joins TRBV7-2 to TRBJ2-7; possible D gene TRBD2, 5 bases. V was pared by 1 base and J by 5 bases, with 12 bases between. The germline gives CDR1 SGHTA, CDR2 FQGNSA. The CDR3 is 14 residues long. CDR3 sequence reads: CASSLGVAGDEQYL. DNA for the CDR3: TGTGCCAGCAGCTTAGGAGTGGCGGGTGACGAGCAGTACCTC.

The rearrangement uses TRBV6-2 or TRBV6-3 and TRBJ1-6; D is unclear. The CDR3 is 14 amino acids. Germline lookup yields CDR1 MNHEY and CDR2 SVGEGT. Trimming removed 5 bases from V and 10 bases from J, with 15 bases in between. The chain's CDR3 is CASSESGVGSPLHF. In nucleotides, the CDR3 is TGTGCCAGCAGTGAATCGGGCGTCGGGTCACCCCTCCACTTT.

The sample holds many counts of this clonotype. V and J are TRBV5-1 and TRBJ2-7, with TRBD2 matching over 8 bases. Germline values: CDR1 SGHRS, CDR2 YFSETQ. CDR3 length: 16 residues. V lost 0 bases and J lost 2; bases outside the gene matches: 7. CDR3 nucleotide sequence: TGCGCCAGCAGCTTGGACGCGCGGGGGGCGACCTACGAGCAGTACTTC. The encoded protein is CASSLDARGATYEQYF.

This clonotype was detected ten times or more. This chain connects TRBV7-2 to TRBJ1-3; D gene unclear. Germline CDR1 reads SGHTA; CDR2 reads FQGNSA. CDR3 length: 13 residues. V lost 2 bases and J lost 2, with 4 bases in between. CDR3 residues: CASSLQAGNTIYF. The DNA of the CDR3 is TGTGCCAGCAGCTTACAGGCTGGAAACACCATATATTTT.

This clonotype was observed at least ten times. This chain joins TRBV20-1 and TRBJ2-7; perhaps D is TRBD1 or TRBD2 (6 bases each). V was clipped by 5 bases and J by 3 bases, with 11 bases between them. Germline V gene data show CDR1 as DFQATT and CDR2 as SNEGSKA (reference sequence). The length of the CDR3 is 12 residues. In DNA form, the CDR3 reads TGCAGTGCTCGAGGGGGGTTCTACGAGCAGTACTTC. Protein sequence: CSARGGFYEQYF.

There are many counts of this clonotype. J is TRBJ2-7 and V is TRBV6-2 or TRBV6-3; the D gene could be TRBD1 or TRBD2 (5 bases each). Germline V gene sequence: CDR1 MNHEY, CDR2 SVGEGT. The CDR3 covers 15 residues. Trimming left V 11 bases short and J 2 bases short, with 22 bases between. The CDR3 DNA reads as TGTGCCTCCACTCCTCCGGGACGCCCAGCCTACGAGCAGTACTTC. The encoded protein is CASTPPGRPAYEQYF.

About this clonotype itself: The CDR3 does not close with the conserved phenylalanine or tryptophan, likely indicating a read error. The V gene is TRBV6-5, the J gene TRBJ1-1; 8 bases align to TRBD1. CDR1 MNHEY and CDR2 SVGAGI come from the germline V gene. V shed 4 bases, J shed 3 bases, and the junction held 7 bases outside the gene matches. This CDR3 spans 15 amino acids. The DNA for the CDR3 is TGTGCCAGCAGTTCCGAGACAGGGGCCTACACTGAAGCTTTCCTT. As protein: CASSSETGAYTEAFL.

As regards this clonotype: Possible read error: a much larger clone is one base away. The chain uses TRBV25-1 and TRBJ2-7, with a weak D call TRBD1 (6 bases). Germline lookup yields CDR1 MGHDK and CDR2 SYGVNS. V was trimmed by 8 bases and J by 2 bases, leaving 10 bases between them. This CDR3 contains 12 residues. The CDR3 spells CASGRGTYEQYF. The DNA of the CDR3 is TGTGCCAGCGGCAGGGGCACCTACGAGCAGTACTTC.

The sample holds a few counts of this clonotype. The CDR3 reads CASSQGPSQVTDTQYF. As DNA, the CDR3 is TGCGCCAGCAGCCAAGGTCCCAGCCAGGTCACAGATACGCAGTATTTT. The chain is built from TRBV4-1 and TRBJ2-3; D gene uncertain. The ends were cut back, 1 base at V and 2 bases at J, with 13 bases in the middle. Germline lookup yields CDR1 MGHRA and CDR2 YSYEKL. This CDR3 comprises 16 residues.

This clonotype was recorded many times. The rearrangement uses TRBV7-2 and TRBJ1-4; no clear D. CDR3 size: 14 residues. Germline CDR1 and CDR2: SGHTA and FQGNSA. V dropped 6 bases and J dropped 3 bases, with 11 bases sitting between them. The CDR3 spells CASRGEVANEKLFF. The CDR3 region has the DNA TGTGCCAGCAGAGGTGAAGTCGCTAATGAAAAACTGTTTTTT.

This clonotype was observed many times. This chain links TRBV7-3 with TRBJ2-1; TRBD1 agrees at 9 bases. Looked up from germline, CDR1 is SGHTA and CDR2 is FQGTGA. CDR3 length: 14 residues. V was clipped by 5 bases and J by 5 bases; unmatched bases: 4. The CDR3 region is CASSLGQGHNEQFF. DNA of the CDR3: TGTGCCAGCAGCCTGGGACAGGGACACAATGAGCAGTTCTTC.

This clonotype was detected ten times or more. The V and J genes are TRBV30 and TRBJ2-7, with TRBD2 as a possible D gene (5 bases). Deletions cut 0 bases from V and 1 base from J, with 7 bases between. This CDR3 is 13 amino acids long. The V gene's germline CDR1 is GTSNPN and CDR2 SVGIG (reference sequence). The CDR3 sequence is CAWSVAVSYEQYF. The CDR3 DNA is TGTGCCTGGAGTGTAGCGGTATCCTACGAGCAGTACTTC.

This clonotype was detected many times. The chain has TRBV7-9 and TRBJ2-7, with D unclear. From germline, CDR1 is SEHNR and CDR2 FQNEAQ (reference sequence). The CDR3 spans 14 residues. The ends were cut back, 1 base at V and 6 bases at J, with 13 bases in the middle. CDR3 nucleotides: TGTGCCAGCAGCTTAGGGGCTTCTAGTTCCGAGCAGTACTTC. Protein: CASSLGASSSEQYF.

This clonotype appeared a single time. A much bigger clone sits one base away, suggesting this may be a read error. As the CDR3 is not closed by the conserved phenylalanine or tryptophan, this likely results from a read error. This chain uses TRBV6-1 with TRBJ2-7, with TRBD1 as a possible D gene (6 bases). The V end lost 0 bases, the J end lost 0 bases, and 12 bases lay between the germline ends. CDR3 length: 16 residues. Germline values: CDR1 MNHNS, CDR2 SASEGT. CDR3 DNA: TGTGCCAGCAGTGAAGCGTTAGGGACAAGCTCCTACGAGCAGTACCTC. Encoded protein: CASSEALGTSSYEQYL.